Listed here are 16 T cell receptor beta chains from one sample, sequenced in a study of cytomegalovirus exposure and HLA in healthy donors. Libraries were prepared by immunoSEQ multiplex PCR; TCRdb keeps only in-frame clonotypes and omits some of them. The sample holds 100,000 to 150,000 clones, roughly 90% seen once. Material for sequencing was PBMCs. These receptors originate from a young woman in good health and CMV-seronegative.

The chain joins TRBV4-1 to TRBJ2-7, with 8 bases matching TRBD1. The ends lost 3 bases at V and 4 bases at J; junction bases unmatched: 5. The CDR3 contains 14 residues. In germline, CDR1 is MGHRA, CDR2 YSYEKL. Here the CDR3 DNA reads TGCGCCAGCAGCCACTCAGGGGGCGGGTACGAGCAGTACTTC. Protein product: CASSHSGGGYEQYF.

The J gene is TRBJ1-1, the V gene TRBV19; D ambiguous. The CDR3 has 12 residues. The germline V gene encodes CDR1 LNHDA and CDR2 SQIVND (reference sequence). With 5 bases removed from V and 1 base from J, the gap between germline ends came to 5 bases. This CDR3 reads CASSPGNTEAFF. The CDR3, as DNA: TGTGCCAGTAGTCCGGGGAACACTGAAGCTTTCTTT.

This chain links TRBV5-1 with TRBJ1-2, with a weak D call TRBD1 (6 bases). This CDR3 has 13 residues. Trimming removed 5 bases at V and 3 bases at J, with 11 bases between. Germline V gene data show CDR1 as SGHRS and CDR2 as YFSETQ. CDR3 protein: CASSPPGDYGYTF. CDR3 in DNA: TGCGCCAGCAGTCCCCCAGGGGACTATGGCTACACCTTC.

The V and J genes are TRBV7-8 and TRBJ2-5; 10 bases fit TRBD1. CDR1 SGHVS and CDR2 FQNEAQ come from the germline V gene. There are 16 residues in the CDR3. V lost 1 base, J lost 2 bases, and 4 bases stayed unmatched. CDR3 loop: CASSLVGQGVQETQYF. CDR3 nucleotide sequence: TGTGCCAGCAGCTTAGTCGGACAGGGGGTACAAGAGACCCAGTACTTC.

The gene calls are TRBV4-1 and TRBJ2-3, with D perhaps TRBD2 (6 bases). The germline V gene has CDR1 MGHRA and CDR2 YSYEKL. The CDR3 consists of 18 residues. The ends were cut back, 1 base at V and 3 bases at J, with 20 bases in the middle. The CDR3 reads CASSQGPLSRDRTDTQYF. CDR3 coding DNA: TGCGCCAGCAGCCAAGGCCCCTTGTCGCGGGATCGGACAGATACGCAGTATTTT.

The V call is TRBV5-6, the J call TRBJ2-1; 11 bases fit TRBD2. The CDR3 is 17 residues long. Germline V CDR1 and CDR2: SGHDT, YYEEEE. Losses at the gene ends were 1 base for V and 5 bases for J; bases not matched to a gene: 8. CDR3 bases: TGTGCCAGCAGCTTGAGTACTAGCGGGAGTCTCAACAATGAGCAGTTCTTC. It codes for CASSLSTSGSLNNEQFF. Complete variable domain (other parts from reference TRBV5-6 and TRBJ2-1): DAGVTQSPTHLIKTRGQQVTLRCSPKSGHDTVSWYQQALGQGPQFIFQYYEEEERQRGNFPDRFSGHQFPNYSSELNVNALLLGDSALYLCASSLSTSGSLNNEQFFGPGTRLTVL.

In this sample, this clone turned up once. The V gene is TRBV7-9, the J gene TRBJ1-1; 7 nucleotides match TRBD1. The CDR3 is made up of 14 amino acids. With V trimmed by 5 bases and J by 5 bases, 8 bases remained unmatched. Looked up from germline, CDR1 is SEHNR and CDR2 is FQNEAQ (reference sequence). The CDR3 DNA sequence: TGTGCCAGCAGCCCGCTGACAGGGCGGACTGAAGCTTTCTTT. This encodes CASSPLTGRTEAFF.

On this clone: One end of the junction does not line up with germline, which may come from a read error. This chain connects TRBV5-8 to TRBJ2-7; TRBD1 matches at 8 bases. The CDR3 contains 14 residues. CDR1 and CDR2 from the germline V gene are SGHTS and YDEGEE. The CDR3 nucleotides are TGTGCCAGCAGCTGGACAGGGACCTCCAACGAGCAGTACTTC. Encoded protein: CASSWTGTSNEQYF.

The V call is TRBV5-4, the J call TRBJ1-2, with D possibly TRBD1 on 5 matching bases. The CDR3 loop spans 15 amino acids. The V gene lost 4 bases and the J gene lost 4 bases, with 17 bases spanning the gap. Germline lookup yields CDR1 SGHNT and CDR2 YYREEE (reference sequence). The CDR3 nucleotides are TGTGCCAGCAGCCTGGGCCTGGGGCCGGGCTATGGCTACACCTTC. Protein sequence: CASSLGLGPGYGYTF.

The chain recombines TRBV4-1 with TRBJ2-7, with TRBD1 matching over 9 bases. The CDR3 is made up of 15 amino acids. Germline-derived CDR1 and CDR2 are MGHRA and YSYEKL. V was clipped by 3 bases and J by 2 bases; unmatched bases: 5. CDR3 DNA sequence: TGCGCCAGCAGCCAGTCCGGACAGGGGCCCTACGAGCAGTACTTC. This codes for CASSQSGQGPYEQYF.

As for this clone: The junction departs from germline at one end; a sequencing error may be responsible. The V and J genes are TRBV14 and TRBJ2-3; no firm D call. Germline values: CDR1 SGHDN, CDR2 FVKESK. The CDR3 consists of 14 residues. The CDR3 reads CASSQDPSTDTQYF. In DNA, the CDR3 is TGTGCCAGCAGTCAAGATCCTAGCACAGATACGCAGTATTTT.

The chain combines TRBV27 with TRBJ2-3; TRBD2 matches at 7 bases. The CDR3 runs 17 residues. Unmatched junction bases numbered 9, after V lost 1 base and J lost 2 bases. Germline V gene sequence: CDR1 MNHEY, CDR2 SMNVEV (reference sequence). CDR3 nucleotides: TGTGCCAGCAGTTTATTATCTAGCGGACTAATCACAGATACGCAGTATTTT. Protein: CASSLLSSGLITDTQYF.

Here the CDR3 reads CSGGTGGAGQYF. The CDR3 nucleotides are TGCAGCGGTGGGACAGGGGGCGCCGGGCAGTACTTC. V gene TRBV29-1 combines with J gene TRBJ2-7; 12 bases are shared with TRBD1. This CDR3 has 12 amino acids. The V and J ends lost 7 bases and 9 bases, in that order; junction bases with no gene match: 7. Looked up from germline, CDR1 is SQVTM and CDR2 is ANQGSEA.

The V and J genes are TRBV5-1 and TRBJ2-7; D unclear. The CDR3 has 12 amino acids. V lost 4 bases, J lost 2 bases, and 7 bases lay in between. Germline V gene data show CDR1 as SGHRS and CDR2 as YFSETQ. The CDR3 sequence is CASSLIPYEQYF. DNA of the CDR3: TGCGCCAGCAGCCTAATCCCCTACGAGCAGTACTTC.

The rearrangement links TRBV19 to TRBJ2-7; weak D call: TRBD1 (6 bases). CDR3 length equals 13 residues. The germline V and J ends were trimmed by 7 bases and 3 bases, with 13 bases remaining between them. Germline V gene sequence: CDR1 LNHDA, CDR2 SQIVND (reference sequence). As DNA, the CDR3 is TGTGCCAGTAAAAAGACAGGAAGCTACGAGCAGTACTTC. This translates into CASKKTGSYEQYF. The variable domain in full, with the rest retrieved from reference TRBV19 and TRBJ2-7, is DGGITQSPKYLFRKEGQNVTLSCEQNLNHDAMYWYRQDPGQGLRLIYYSQIVNDFQKGDIAEGYSVSREKKESFPLTVTSAQKNPTAFYLCASKKTGSYEQYFGPGTRLTVT.

The chain links TRBV27 to TRBJ1-1; 7 nucleotides line up with TRBD1. Germline CDR1 and CDR2: MNHEY and SMNVEV (reference sequence). The CDR3 totals 12 residues. Germline trimming cut 6 bases from V and 10 bases from J; bases unmatched to any gene: 8. CDR3 sequence: CASSSPQGVAFF. The CDR3 DNA reads as TGTGCCAGCAGCAGTCCGCAGGGGGTAGCTTTCTTT.